This TCR beta chain emerged from a study of regulatory T cells in long-lasting Graves disease. PBMC-extracted RNA yielded the TCR library. Germline V lookup: CDR1 MDHEN, CDR2 SYDVKM. This CDR3 spans 12 amino acids. V lost 8 bases and J 0 bases, leaving 8 bases between the germline ends. TCRdb reanalysed the reads using MiXCR and keeps one entry per CDR3 protein. The sample contains around 1,800 distinct CDR3 sequences, approximately 58% of which appear only once. This clonotype was sampled from a human donor with Graves disease. This chain uses TRBV28 with TRBJ2-7; D call uncertain. The sample in question was peripheral blood mononuclear cells (PBMCs), obtained with antithyroid drug treatment, in newly diagnosed or persistent Graves disease (not recorded which). The CDR3 nucleotides read TGTGCCAGCGGAACTGGCTCCTACGAGCAGTACTTC. Protein: CASGTGSYEQYF.